This T cell receptor (beta chain) was identified during a study of blood T cell repertoires in COVID-19. Study-level background: The United States, Italy and Spain were the sources of the acute and convalescent COVID-19 samples. PBMCs, B-cell-depleted T cells, or T cells provided the cDNA or gDNA that made up the material.

Original processing notes: Amplifying reference gene primers gave estimates of nucleated cell counts. The assay was immunoSEQ multiplex PCR, and TCRdb's table has in-frame clones only and misses some. V and J calls and clone size come straight from that table; D and trimming were deduced from the DNA. The profile shows 140,000 to 150,000 clones, approximately 91% of them singletons. J was trimmed by 6 bases and V by 0 bases; bases with no gene match: 12. This CDR3 spans 17 amino acids. Germline V lookup: CDR1 SGHRS, CDR2 YFSETQ. This chain connects TRBV5-1 to TRBJ2-4, with TRBD1 matching over 7 bases. Input material: peripheral blood. This receptor was taken from a human donor in a cohort sampled during active COVID-19. Written as DNA, the CDR3 is TGCGCCAGCAGCTTGGGGGACAGCGCGAAAGATGGAAACATTCAGTACTTC. Translated, it gives CASSLGDSAKDGNIQYF.